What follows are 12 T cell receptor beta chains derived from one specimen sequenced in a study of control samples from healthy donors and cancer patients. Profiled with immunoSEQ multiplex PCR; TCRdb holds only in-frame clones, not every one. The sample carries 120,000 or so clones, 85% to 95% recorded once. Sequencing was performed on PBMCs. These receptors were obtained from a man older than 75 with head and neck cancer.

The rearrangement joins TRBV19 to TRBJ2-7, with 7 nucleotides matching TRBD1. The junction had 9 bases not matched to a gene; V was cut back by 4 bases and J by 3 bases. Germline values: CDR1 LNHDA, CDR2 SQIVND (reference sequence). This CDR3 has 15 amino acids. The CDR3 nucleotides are TGTGCCAGTAGTACACCGGGACAGACGAACTACGAGCAGTACTTC. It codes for CASSTPGQTNYEQYF.

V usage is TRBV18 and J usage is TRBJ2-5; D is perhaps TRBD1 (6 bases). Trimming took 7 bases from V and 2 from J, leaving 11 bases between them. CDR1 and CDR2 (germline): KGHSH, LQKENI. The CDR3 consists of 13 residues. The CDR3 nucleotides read TGTGCCAGCTGCTGGACAGAGCAAGAGACCCAGTACTTC. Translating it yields CASCWTEQETQYF.

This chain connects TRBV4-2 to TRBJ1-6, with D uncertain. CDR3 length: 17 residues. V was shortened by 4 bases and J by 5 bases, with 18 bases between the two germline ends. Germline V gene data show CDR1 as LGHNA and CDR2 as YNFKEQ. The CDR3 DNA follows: TGTGCCAGCAGCCCGAGGTTCCCGGAAGTTGATAATTCACCCCTCCACTTT. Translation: CASSPRFPEVDNSPLHF.

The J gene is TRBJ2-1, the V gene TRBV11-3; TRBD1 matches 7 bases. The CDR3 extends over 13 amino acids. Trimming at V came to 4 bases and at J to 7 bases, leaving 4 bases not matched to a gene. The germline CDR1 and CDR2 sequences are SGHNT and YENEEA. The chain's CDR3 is CASSSKTGNEQFF. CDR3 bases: TGTGCCAGCAGCTCCAAGACAGGGAATGAGCAGTTCTTC.

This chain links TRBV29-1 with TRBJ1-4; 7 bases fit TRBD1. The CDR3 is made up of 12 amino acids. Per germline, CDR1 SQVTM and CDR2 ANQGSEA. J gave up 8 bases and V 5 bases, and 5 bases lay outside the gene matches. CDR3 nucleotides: TGCAGCGTTAAGCAGGGGGGCGAAAAACTGTTTTTT. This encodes CSVKQGGEKLFF.

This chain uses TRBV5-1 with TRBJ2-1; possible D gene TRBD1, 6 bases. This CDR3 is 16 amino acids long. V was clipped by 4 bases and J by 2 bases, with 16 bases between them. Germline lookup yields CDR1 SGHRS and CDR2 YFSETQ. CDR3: CASSLPTGNTYNEQFF. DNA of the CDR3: TGCGCCAGCAGCCTACCCACAGGGAACACCTACAATGAGCAGTTCTTC.

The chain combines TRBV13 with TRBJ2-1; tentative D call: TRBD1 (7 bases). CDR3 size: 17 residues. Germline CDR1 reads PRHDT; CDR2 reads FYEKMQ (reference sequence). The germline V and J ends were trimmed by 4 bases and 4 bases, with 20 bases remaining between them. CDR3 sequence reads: CASSSPMSGGGYNEQFF. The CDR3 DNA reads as TGTGCCAGCAGCTCACCAATGTCAGGGGGAGGATACAATGAGCAGTTCTTC.

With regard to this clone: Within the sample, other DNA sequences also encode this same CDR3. The CDR3 spells CAIGGGWTGQNEQYF. The DNA for the CDR3 is TGTGCCATCGGGGGGGGTTGGACAGGGCAGAACGAGCAGTACTTC. The chain joins TRBV10-3 to TRBJ2-7, with D perhaps TRBD1 (8 bases). Germline CDR1 reads ENHRY; CDR2 reads SYGVKD. CDR3 length equals 15 residues. V shed 8 bases and J shed 5 bases, with 22 bases lying between them.

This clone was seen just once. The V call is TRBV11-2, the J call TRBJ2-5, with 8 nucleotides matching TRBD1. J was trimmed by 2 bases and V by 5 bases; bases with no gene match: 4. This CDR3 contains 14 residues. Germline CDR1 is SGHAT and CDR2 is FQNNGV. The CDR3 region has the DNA TGTGCCAGCAGCCCCTGGGACAGGCAAGAGACCCAGTACTTC. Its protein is CASSPWDRQETQYF.

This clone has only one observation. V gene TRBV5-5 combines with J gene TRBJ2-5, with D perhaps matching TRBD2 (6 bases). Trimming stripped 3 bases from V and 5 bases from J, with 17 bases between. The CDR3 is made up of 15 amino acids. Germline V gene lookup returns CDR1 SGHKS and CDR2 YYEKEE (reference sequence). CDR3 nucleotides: TGTGCCAGCAGCTATTCGAGCGTAGCGGAGGAGACCCAGTACTTC. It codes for CASSYSSVAEETQYF.

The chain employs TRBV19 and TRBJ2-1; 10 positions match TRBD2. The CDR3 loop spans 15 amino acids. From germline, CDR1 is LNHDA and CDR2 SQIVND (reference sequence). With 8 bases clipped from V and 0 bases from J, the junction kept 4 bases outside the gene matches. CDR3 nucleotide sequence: TGTGCCAGTCGACTAGCGGGTCACTCCTACAATGAGCAGTTCTTC. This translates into CASRLAGHSYNEQFF.

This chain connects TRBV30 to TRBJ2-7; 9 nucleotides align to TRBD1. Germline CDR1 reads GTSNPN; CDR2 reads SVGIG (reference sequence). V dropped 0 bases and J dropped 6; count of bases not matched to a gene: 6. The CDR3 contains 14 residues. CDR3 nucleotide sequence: TGTGCCTGGAGTGTAGGACAGGGGAGGATCGAGCAGTACTTC. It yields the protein CAWSVGQGRIEQYF.